The rows below give T cell receptor beta chains drawn from one sample of a study of response to subunit inactivated influenza vaccine. TCRdb reprocessed the RT-PCR reads with MiXCR, giving one entry per CDR3 protein. The sample carries 300,000 to 350,000 distinct CDR3 sequences, about 20% recorded once. This sample comprised PBMCs from blood, obtained about 19 months after vaccination. The receptor set was obtained from a man aged 50-75 years who received an inactivated influenza vaccine. Both conserved end residues are part of each CDR3. Each record gives: clone size, J gene, V gene, D gene, CDR3 DNA, CDR3 protein. The D gene is left open where the match is weak. Clone size is stated in some rows and not others, as once, few, many or a class when expanded.

few,TRBJ2-3,TRBV20-1,TRBD1,TGCAGTGCTCTCAGGGGGGATACGCAGTATTTT,CSALRGDTQYF
-,TRBJ1-1,TRBV29-1,-,TGCAGCGCTTTCTCTGGGGGCACTGAAGCTTTCTTT,CSAFSGGTEAFF
few,TRBJ1-1,TRBV6-5,-,TGTGCCAGCAGTTACTCGGCCAGGGCGTACGACACTGAAGCTTTCTTT,CASSYSARAYDTEAFF
medium-sized,TRBJ2-7,TRBV7-2,-,TGTGCCAGCAGCTTGAGCTCCTACGAGCAGTACTTC,CASSLSSYEQYF
-,TRBJ2-3,TRBV27,TRBD1,TGTGCCAGCTGGACAGGGCGGGTAGATACGCAGTATTTT,CASWTGRVDTQYF
-,TRBJ2-7,TRBV10-3,-,TGTGCCAGCGGTGGTAGAAGTGACGAGCAGTACTTC,CASGGRSDEQYF
many,TRBJ1-2,TRBV27,-,TGTGCCAGCACCTCCATGCAGGGCAACTATGGCTACACCTTC,CASTSMQGNYGYTF
-,TRBJ1-1,TRBV15,TRBD1,TGTGCCACTAGCACAGGGGGGGTGGTCACTGAAGCTTTCTTT,CATSTGGVVTEAFF
-,TRBJ1-2,TRBV6-1,TRBD1,TGTGCCAGCAGCTCCCCCTTAGGGACAGGGGCGATTCCCTATGGCTACACCTTC,CASSSPLGTGAIPYGYTF
few,TRBJ1-2,TRBV7-2,-,TGTGCCAGCAGCGCCGGGGGCCGAGGCTACACCTTC,CASSAGGRGYTF
few,TRBJ1-1,TRBV7-9,-,TGTGCCAGCAGCTCATCCTTCATGGGCGGGGCGAACACTGAAGCTTTCTTT,CASSSSFMGGANTEAFF
-,TRBJ2-1,TRBV27,TRBD2,TGTGCCAGCAGTTTGCGGGGGGACTCCTACAATGAGCAGTTCTTC,CASSLRGDSYNEQFF
-,TRBJ1-1,TRBV20-1,-,TGCAGTGCTAGCCTATCAGGGAACACTGAAGCTTTCTTT,CSASLSGNTEAFF
few,TRBJ2-7,TRBV5-1,-,TGCGCCAGCAGAGGGGATGGATACGAGCAGTACTTC,CASRGDGYEQYF
-,TRBJ2-1,TRBV20-1,-,TGCAGTGCTGGGGGACCCAGGGGCGTCAATGAGCAGTTCTTC,CSAGGPRGVNEQFF
many,TRBJ1-1,TRBV5-1,TRBD1,TGCGCCAGCAGCATAAATCCAGGGGGCTCTGAAGCTTTCTTT,CASSINPGGSEAFF
-,TRBJ2-7,TRBV2,-,TGTGCCAGCAGTGTGTACAGGAACGAGCAGTACTTC,CASSVYRNEQYF
many,TRBJ1-6,TRBV5-1,-,TGCGCCAGCAGCTTGTCGACGGGCCCCAATTCACCCCTCCACTTT,CASSLSTGPNSPLHF
many,TRBJ1-1,TRBV12-3/TRBV12-4,-,TGTGCCAGCAGCCCTGGGACCCTGGGGAGCACTGAAGCTTTCTTT,CASSPGTLGSTEAFF
many,TRBJ2-1,TRBV20-1,TRBD2,TGCAGTGCTGGGGTTACTTCTTTTGCGGGAGGGTACAATGAGCAGTTCTTC,CSAGVTSFAGGYNEQFF
-,TRBJ1-3,TRBV4-1,-,TGCGCCAGCAGCCAAGGGGGGGGCCGCTCTGGAAACACCACATATTTT,CASSQGGGRSGNTTYF
-,TRBJ2-3,TRBV10-3,-,TGTGCCATCAGAGGAGAACAGGTGACAGATACGCAGTATTTT,CAIRGEQVTDTQYF
medium-sized,TRBJ1-2,TRBV30,-,TGTGCCTGGAGTGTAGGTGGGATCTATGGCTACACCTTC,CAWSVGGIYGYTF
many,TRBJ1-2,TRBV12-3/TRBV12-4,-,TGTGCCAGCAGTTTGGGCGGCTCCCTGGGCTACACCTTC,CASSLGGSLGYTF
-,TRBJ2-3,TRBV12-3/TRBV12-4,-,TGTGCCAGCAGGGGAGAGGCAGTCCTTAGCACAGATACGCAGTATTTT,CASRGEAVLSTDTQYF
few,TRBJ1-1,TRBV7-9,-,TGTGCCAGCACCTGGGACATGAACACTGAAGCTTTCTTT,CASTWDMNTEAFF
-,TRBJ2-5,TRBV5-6,TRBD2,TGTGCCAGCAGCATCAACCGTCCGGGACTAGGACAAGAGACCCAGTACTTC,CASSINRPGLGQETQYF